The clone carrying this TCR beta chain was counted once. Participant age was roughly 18 to 89 years, and participants resided in about two dozen US areas. Cohorts were based on clinical histories the participants reported. This table comes from immunoSEQ multiplex PCR, and its TCRdb copy is limited to in-frame clones, with some not included. The repertoire includes some 200,000 clones, less than 85% of them detected once, and roughly 5.2% sits in the top ten. This entry belongs to a study of blood T cell repertoires in COVID-19. Looking at the study overall: Researchers got acute and convalescent COVID-19 samples from the United States, Italy and Spain.

Germline loops: CDR1 LGHNA, CDR2 YNFKEQ. V lost 3 bases, J lost 2 bases, and 7 bases lay in between. The CDR3 extends over 14 amino acids. This chain links TRBV4-2 with TRBJ2-2; D call uncertain. The origin of this receptor is a woman in her sixties or seventies with acute COVID-19. Material for sequencing was PBMCs or T cells enriched from blood (not recorded which). The CDR3 spells CASSQNRNTGELFF. CDR3 bases: TGTGCCAGCAGCCAGAACAGAAACACCGGGGAGCTGTTTTTT.